This T cell receptor beta chain originates from a study of early T cells in non-severe SARS-CoV-2 infection. Study summary: The sequenced material was bulk RNA from unsorted whole blood, and its chains were unpaired.

Study results and limitations: Database matching using VDJdb favored anti-spike CD8 responses, with private and CD4 specificities left missing.

With regard to this clonotype: As yet, its antigen is unknown.

V lost 0 bases, J lost 3 bases, and 4 bases stayed unmatched. CDR3 length: 17 amino acids. CDR1 and CDR2 from the germline V gene are SGHTA and FQGNSA. Individual cDNA molecules received unique molecular identifiers during library preparation. TCRdb re-derived calls from the 5' RACE reads in MiXCR, one entry per CDR3 protein. The data hold about 72,000 distinct CDR3 sequences, with 9.1% observed a single time. The sample comprised whole blood. The chain is built from TRBV7-2 and TRBJ2-1; 11 bases agree with TRBD2. The clonotype comes from an adult who was a healthcare worker with PCR-confirmed SARS-CoV-2 infection or an uninfected control (not recorded which). The CDR3 DNA sequence: TGTGCCAGCAGCTTAGCCTACCTAGCGGGAGGCTACAATGAGCAGTTCTTC. This gives the protein CASSLAYLAGGYNEQFF.